This is a list of T cell receptor beta chains from one sample in a study of shared clonotypes between healthy human individuals. Only in-frame clones appear in the TCRdb table, and some are missing; sequencing was by immunoSEQ multiplex PCR. The table shows approximately 2,300,000 clones, with under 95% occurring only once. What was sequenced was naive CD4+ T cells from PBMCs. The receptors here all came from a man aged 18-30 years in good health. Some clones in this sample may be carry-over from other donors' samples. CDR3s include the opening cysteine and the closing phenylalanine or tryptophan. D genes are given only for firm matches. Expanded clones are given a class, and other clones once, few, many or no size at all.

size: .
V: TRBV9
D: TRBD2
J: TRBJ2-1
CDR3: CASSVRAGGYNEQFF
DNA: TGTGCCAGCAGCGTAAGAGCGGGAGGGTACAATGAGCAGTTCTTC

size: .
V: TRBV5-1
D: .
J: TRBJ2-5
CDR3: CASSLGSPWETQYF
DNA: TGCGCCAGCAGCTTGGGATCTCCATGGGAGACCCAGTACTTC

size: .
V: TRBV5-1
D: .
J: TRBJ2-1
CDR3: CASSLGFYGNRSYNEQFF
DNA: TGCGCCAGCAGCTTGGGGTTTTACGGGAATCGTTCCTACAATGAGCAGTTCTTC

size: .
V: TRBV9
D: .
J: TRBJ2-7
CDR3: CASSVEALSPYEQYF
DNA: TGTGCCAGCAGCGTAGAAGCATTAAGCCCCTACGAGCAGTACTTC

size: .
V: TRBV6-5
D: TRBD1
J: TRBJ1-2
CDR3: CASSYSPGQGASGYTF
DNA: TGTGCCAGCAGTTACTCCCCGGGACAGGGGGCGAGTGGCTACACCTTC

size: once
V: TRBV30
D: .
J: TRBJ2-5
CDR3: CAWSTGVPRTQETQYF
DNA: TGTGCCTGGAGTACTGGCGTCCCGAGGACCCAAGAGACCCAGTACTTC

size: .
V: TRBV15
D: .
J: TRBJ2-3
CDR3: CATSRDTRSTDTQYF
DNA: TGTGCCACCAGCAGAGATACCAGGAGCACAGATACGCAGTATTTT

size: once
V: TRBV18
D: TRBD1
J: TRBJ2-1
CDR3: CASSAIQGAGGFEQFF
DNA: TGTGCCAGCTCAGCAATCCAGGGGGCAGGGGGCTTTGAGCAGTTCTTC

size: .
V: TRBV30
D: .
J: TRBJ2-4
CDR3: CAWSVPGGGIQYF
DNA: TGTGCCTGGAGTGTACCAGGGGGGGGCATTCAGTACTTC

size: .
V: TRBV5-5
D: .
J: TRBJ1-1
CDR3: CASSFQFVGNTEAFF
DNA: TGTGCCAGCAGCTTCCAGTTTGTTGGGAACACTGAAGCTTTCTTT

size: .
V: TRBV15
D: .
J: TRBJ1-3
CDR3: CATSRGPQAGNTIYF
DNA: TGTGCCACCAGCAGAGGGCCCCAAGCTGGAAACACCATATATTTT

size: .
V: TRBV29-1
D: .
J: TRBJ2-1
CDR3: CSVEGRGSYNEQFF
DNA: TGCAGCGTTGAAGGGCGGGGTTCCTACAATGAGCAGTTCTTC

size: .
V: TRBV15
D: TRBD1
J: TRBJ2-7
CDR3: CATSTRTGGVEQYF
DNA: TGTGCCACCAGTACCCGGACAGGGGGCGTCGAGCAGTACTTC

size: .
V: TRBV9
D: TRBD1
J: TRBJ2-4
CDR3: CASSSQGLEKNIQYF
DNA: TGTGCCAGCAGCTCACAGGGGTTGGAGAAAAACATTCAGTACTTC

size: once
V: TRBV18
D: .
J: TRBJ1-2
CDR3: CASSPSDSNYGYTF
DNA: TGTGCCAGCTCACCGTCGGACAGCAACTATGGCTACACCTTC

size: .
V: TRBV18
D: .
J: TRBJ2-5
CDR3: CASSSTPSGGETQYF
DNA: TGTGCCAGCTCATCGACTCCCTCAGGGGGGGAGACCCAGTACTTC

size: .
V: TRBV27
D: .
J: TRBJ2-2
CDR3: CASSLTGLFF
DNA: TGTGCCAGCAGTTTGACCGGGCTGTTTTTT

size: once
V: TRBV10-1
D: .
J: TRBJ2-2
CDR3: CASSSQTPGTGGELFF
DNA: TGCGCCAGCAGTAGTCAGACCCCCGGGACTGGCGGGGAGCTGTTTTTT

size: .
V: TRBV5-6
D: .
J: TRBJ2-1
CDR3: CASSVTGRHNEQFF
DNA: TGTGCCAGCAGCGTTACAGGGCGGCACAATGAGCAGTTCTTC

size: .
V: TRBV11-2
D: .
J: TRBJ2-2
CDR3: CASSRGSRTGELFF
DNA: TGTGCCAGCAGTCGGGGGAGTCGGACCGGGGAGCTGTTTTTT